The present entry profiles one T cell receptor (beta chain) with its context. This entry comes from a study of PD-L1 blockade in urothelial cancer. Every PCR got spiked synthetic TCR analog templates. Here immunoSEQ multiplex PCR was the method, and the copy in TCRdb shows in-frame clones only, minus some. This table holds some 48,000 clones, about 82% found once. V dropped 3 bases and J dropped 7; count of bases not matched to a gene: 3. CDR1 is SGHRS, CDR2 YFSETQ, per germline. The CDR3 extends over 14 amino acids. Documented time point: peripheral blood 6 weeks after treatment start. The gene calls are TRBV5-1 and TRBJ2-1; 11 nucleotides align to TRBD2. The TCR comes from a man between 70 and 80 years old with urothelial cancer. This material consisted of PBMCs, taken around atezolizumab (anti-PD-L1) treatment. This CDR3 reads CASSYVAGGNEQFF. The CDR3 coding sequence is TGCGCCAGCAGCTACGTAGCGGGAGGGAATGAGCAGTTCTTC.